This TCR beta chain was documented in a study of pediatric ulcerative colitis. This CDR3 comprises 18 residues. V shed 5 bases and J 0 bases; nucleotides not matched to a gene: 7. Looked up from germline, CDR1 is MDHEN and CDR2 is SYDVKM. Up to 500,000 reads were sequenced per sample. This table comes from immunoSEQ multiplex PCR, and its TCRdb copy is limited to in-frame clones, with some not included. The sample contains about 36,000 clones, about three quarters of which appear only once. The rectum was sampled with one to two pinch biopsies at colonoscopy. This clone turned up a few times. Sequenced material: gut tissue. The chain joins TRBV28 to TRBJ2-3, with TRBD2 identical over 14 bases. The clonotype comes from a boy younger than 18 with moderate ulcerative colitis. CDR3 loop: CASSLGLAGGSSTDTQYF. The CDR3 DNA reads TGTGCCAGCAGTCTCGGACTAGCGGGGGGATCTAGCACAGATACGCAGTATTTT. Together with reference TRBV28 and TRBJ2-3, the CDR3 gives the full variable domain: DVKVTQSSRYLVKRTGEKVFLECVQDMDHENMFWYRQDPGLGLRLIYFSYDVKMKEKGDIPEGYSVSREKKERFSLILESASTNQTSMYLCASSLGLAGGSSTDTQYFGPGTRLTVL.